Listed below are T cell receptor beta chains from one sample, sequenced in a study of blood T cell repertoires in COVID-19. Data came from immunoSEQ multiplex PCR; TCRdb stores just in-frame clones and leaves some out. The sample gives about 280,000 clones, about 91% of which show up once; approximately 2.7% is in the top ten. Sequencing was carried out using PBMCs or T cells enriched from blood (not recorded which). The receptors derive from a man aged 35-49 years who had been exposed to COVID-19. The CDR3 runs from the conserved cysteine through the conserved F or W. D genes are given only for firm matches. Clone size is not always given. Where it is, it says once, few, many or a class for expanded clones.

cdr3_length d_call j_call v_call clone_size cdr3_nt cdr3_aa
12 NA TRBJ2-3 TRBV5-1 few TGCGCCAGCAAACCAACGAGCGATACGCAGTATTTT CASKPTSDTQYF
13 TRBD1 TRBJ2-7 TRBV29-1 NA TGCAGCGTTCTAGGGGACAGGGGCTACGAGCAGTACTTC CSVLGDRGYEQYF
14 NA TRBJ2-5 TRBV30 NA TGTGCCTGGAGTGCTAATAGTTACCAAGAGACCCAGTACTTC CAWSANSYQETQYF
14 TRBD2 TRBJ2-1 TRBV10-1 NA TGCGCCAGCAGTGATGGGACTAGAATGGATGAGCAGTTCTTC CASSDGTRMDEQFF
14 NA TRBJ2-5 TRBV3-1/TRBV3-2 NA TGTGCCAGCAGCCAAGACTCTCCGGGGGAGACCCAGTACTTC CASSQDSPGETQYF
14 NA TRBJ2-7 TRBV19 NA TGTGCCAGTAGTGACGACGGGTCTCGGGACGAGCAGTACTTC CASSDDGSRDEQYF
16 TRBD2 TRBJ2-1 TRBV6-5 few TGTGCCAGCAGTTCCAGGGGACTAGCGTATGACAATGAGCAGTTCTTC CASSSRGLAYDNEQFF
13 TRBD2 TRBJ2-7 TRBV27 NA TGTGCCAGCAAACCTAGCGGGAATCACGAGCAGTACTTC CASKPSGNHEQYF
16 TRBD1 TRBJ2-1 TRBV2 NA TGTGCCAGCAGTTCTCACAGGGGGCCGTCCTACAATGAGCAGTTCTTC CASSSHRGPSYNEQFF
15 NA TRBJ2-1 TRBV4-3 NA TGCGCCAGCAGCCAAGATACCAAAGGGAGCAATGAGCAGTTCTTC CASSQDTKGSNEQFF
17 NA TRBJ1-1 TRBV19 NA TGTGCCAGTATTGGGGGGAATTTTGCCCGAGATAAATTTGAAGCTTTCTTT CASIGGNFARDKFEAFF
13 NA TRBJ2-1 TRBV28 once TGTGCCAGCATAGGGGGGGTATACAATGAGCAGTTCTTC CASIGGVYNEQFF
16 NA TRBJ1-3 TRBV5-1 NA TGCGCCAGCAGCTTGGCAGGGGTCTCTGGTGGAAACACCATATATTTT CASSLAGVSGGNTIYF
15 NA TRBJ2-7 TRBV28 once TGTGCCAGCAGTTTAACAGGTGGGGTCACCTACGAGCAGTACTTC CASSLTGGVTYEQYF
14 NA TRBJ2-6 TRBV7-3 few TGTGCCAGCAGCCAAGGAGAGGGGGCCAACGTCCTGACTTTC CASSQGEGANVLTF
14 TRBD2 TRBJ2-7 TRBV10-2 NA TGCGCCAGCATTGGGACTAGCGAGACCTACGAGCAGTACTTC CASIGTSETYEQYF
14 NA TRBJ2-1 TRBV10-2 NA TGCGCCAGCAGTGAGTTCGGTTTTGCCAATGAGCAGTTCTTC CASSEFGFANEQFF
15 NA TRBJ1-5 TRBV9 NA TGTGCCAGCAGCGCGGGGGGGCAGAGCAATCAGCCCCAGCATTTT CASSAGGQSNQPQHF
14 NA TRBJ1-1 TRBV19 NA TGTGCCAGTAGGATGACAGGACTGAACACTGAAGCTTTCTTT CASRMTGLNTEAFF
15 TRBD1 TRBJ1-6 TRBV6-5 NA TGTGCCAGCAGCCTCGACAGGGGGCGAAATTCACCCCTCCACTTT CASSLDRGRNSPLHF
14 TRBD1 TRBJ1-4 TRBV30 once TGTGCCTGGAGTACAACAGGGGTGGGCGAAAAACTGTTTTTT CAWSTTGVGEKLFF
16 NA TRBJ1-5 TRBV30 once TGTGCCTGGAGTGCCCTCTCGGACTATAGCAATCAGCCCCAGCATTTT CAWSALSDYSNQPQHF
16 TRBD1 TRBJ2-7 TRBV18 NA TGTGCCAGCTCAAGCCCGGGACAGGGGACTTTCGGCGAGCAGTACTTC CASSSPGQGTFGEQYF
16 TRBD1 TRBJ1-5 TRBV30 NA TGTGCCTGGGGGTCCGGGACAGGGGCACCAGGGGGGCCCCAGCATTTT CAWGSGTGAPGGPQHF
14 TRBD1 TRBJ1-4 TRBV2 NA TGTGCCAGCAGTGTACAGGGGGTTAACGAAAAACTGTTTTTT CASSVQGVNEKLFF
16 TRBD1 TRBJ1-4 TRBV6-5 once TGTGCCAGCAGTTGGGGACAGACCACAACTAATGAAAAACTGTTTTTT CASSWGQTTTNEKLFF
13 NA TRBJ1-3 TRBV30 NA TGTGCCTGGAACAGAGACTCTGGAAACACCATATATTTT CAWNRDSGNTIYF
16 TRBD2 TRBJ2-1 TRBV11-3 NA TGTGCCAGCAGCTTGAGGGGTCCTAGCGGGGCCAATGAGCAGTTCTTC CASSLRGPSGANEQFF
16 TRBD1 TRBJ2-1 TRBV4-1 NA TGCGCCAGCAGCCAAGTTTCAGGGGGCAGTGGCAATGAGCAGTTCTTC CASSQVSGGSGNEQFF
11 TRBD1 TRBJ1-4 TRBV10-3 NA TGTGCCATCAGGGGACAGGGAGAACTGTTTTTT CAIRGQGELFF
16 NA TRBJ1-6 TRBV5-1 NA TGCGCCAGCAGCATCGGACAGCTTTTCGATAAATCACCCCTCCACTTT CASSIGQLFDKSPLHF
16 TRBD1 TRBJ1-6 TRBV5-1 NA TGCGCCAGCAGCTTGGCGGGACAGGGGAGGGGGTCACCCCTCCACTTT CASSLAGQGRGSPLHF
16 TRBD2 TRBJ2-5 TRBV7-9 few TGTGCCAGCAGCCCAAGGACTAGCGGGAGACAAGAGACCCAGTACTTC CASSPRTSGRQETQYF
14 TRBD1 TRBJ2-2 TRBV30 NA TGTGCCTGGACGTGGGGGACAGGGACAGTGGAGCTGTTTTTT CAWTWGTGTVELFF
19 TRBD1 TRBJ1-5 TRBV11-3 NA TGTGCCAGCAGCTTAGGGGATAAGGACAGGGAGAGTCTCAATCAGCCCCAGCATTTT CASSLGDKDRESLNQPQHF
17 TRBD2 TRBJ2-5 TRBV7-7 NA TGTGCTAGCAGCCGGACGGATACGACTAGCGGGTTGCTGACCCAGTACTTC CASSRTDTTSGLLTQYF
16 NA TRBJ2-3 TRBV18 once TGTGCCAGCTCACCCGGGACTGCCTCTAGCACAGATACGCAGTATTTT CASSPGTASSTDTQYF
13 NA TRBJ1-1 TRBV19 NA TGTGCCAGTATCGACAGCCTGAACACTGAAGCTTTCTTT CASIDSLNTEAFF
16 NA TRBJ1-2 TRBV5-6 NA TGTGCCAGCAGCATAATAGACAGGTCCGGCGGCTATGGCTACACCTTC CASSIIDRSGGYGYTF
11 NA TRBJ2-1 TRBV5-4 NA TGTGCCAGCAGCTTGGCAGTTGAGCAGTTCTTC CASSLAVEQFF
13 TRBD2 TRBJ2-3 TRBV19 NA TGTGCCAGTATGGGGGGGGACACAGATACGCAGTATTTT CASMGGDTDTQYF
13 NA TRBJ1-1 TRBV6-5 NA TGTGCCAGCAGAACCTCGGGGGGCACTGAAGCTTTCTTT CASRTSGGTEAFF
17 NA TRBJ2-6 TRBV5-1 NA TGCGCCAGCAGCAGGGGACAAAGTTACTCTGGGGCCAACGTCCTGACTTTC CASSRGQSYSGANVLTF
14 TRBD1 TRBJ2-7 TRBV7-2 NA TGTGCCAGCAGCCCACAGGGGGGAGTCTACGAGCAGTACTTC CASSPQGGVYEQYF
14 NA TRBJ1-2 TRBV13 NA TGTGCCAGCAGCTTTGGCAGGGCGGGGGATGGCTACACCTTC CASSFGRAGDGYTF